Listed below are T cell receptor beta chains from one sample, sequenced in a study of regulatory and conventional T cells in RAG deficiency. Assay used: immunoSEQ multiplex PCR; TCRdb lists only in-frame clones, some missing. The sample consists of some 8,800 clones, around 94% of them appearing once. Sequencing used CD4+ effector T cells sorted from blood. These receptors originate from a human donor with RAG deficiency presenting as severe combined immunodeficiency. The CDR3 runs from the conserved cysteine through the conserved F or W. The order of the fields is CDR3 protein, V gene, J gene, clone size. Clone size is stated in some rows and not others, as once, few, many or a class when expanded.

CDR3aa: CASSFNTDTQYF
v_gene: TRBV7-2
j_gene: TRBJ2-3
abundance: .

CDR3aa: CASSQGGGTDTQYF
v_gene: TRBV4-3
j_gene: TRBJ2-3
abundance: .

CDR3aa: CASSIETGPYEQYF
v_gene: TRBV19
j_gene: TRBJ2-7
abundance: once

CDR3aa: CASSLMTGGIETQYF
v_gene: TRBV18
j_gene: TRBJ2-5
abundance: .

CDR3aa: CASSSSTDTQYF
v_gene: TRBV7-8
j_gene: TRBJ2-3
abundance: .

CDR3aa: CASTTWGPGVDTQYF
v_gene: TRBV5-1
j_gene: TRBJ2-3
abundance: .

CDR3aa: CASSQDRGYGYTF
v_gene: TRBV4-3
j_gene: TRBJ1-2
abundance: .

CDR3aa: CASSLSLGTQYF
v_gene: TRBV7-9
j_gene: TRBJ2-3
abundance: .

CDR3aa: CASSLDRADTQYF
v_gene: TRBV7-3
j_gene: TRBJ2-3
abundance: .

CDR3aa: CASSPLGQGYEQYF
v_gene: TRBV11-2
j_gene: TRBJ2-7
abundance: once

CDR3aa: CASSPGVSSYNEQFF
v_gene: TRBV18
j_gene: TRBJ2-1
abundance: .

CDR3aa: CASSQVSGDTEAFF
v_gene: TRBV4-3
j_gene: TRBJ1-1
abundance: .

CDR3aa: CASSPNMVSGELFF
v_gene: TRBV7-2
j_gene: TRBJ2-2
abundance: .

CDR3aa: CASSLGGLREQYF
v_gene: TRBV28
j_gene: TRBJ2-7
abundance: .

CDR3aa: CATTLGRSYNEQFF
v_gene: TRBV15
j_gene: TRBJ2-1
abundance: .

CDR3aa: CASSYRQSPEQFF
v_gene: TRBV7-2
j_gene: TRBJ2-1
abundance: .

CDR3aa: CASSKETGTGGENTQYF
v_gene: TRBV19
j_gene: TRBJ2-3
abundance: .

CDR3aa: CAISESAYEQYF
v_gene: TRBV10-3
j_gene: TRBJ2-7
abundance: .

CDR3aa: CASSLRDRETDTQYF
v_gene: TRBV7-8
j_gene: TRBJ2-3
abundance: .

CDR3aa: CASSVVALEGTQYF
v_gene: TRBV9
j_gene: TRBJ2-3
abundance: .

CDR3aa: CASTPSEQETQYF
v_gene: TRBV28
j_gene: TRBJ2-5
abundance: .

CDR3aa: CASSSRAQETQYF
v_gene: TRBV5-1
j_gene: TRBJ2-5
abundance: .

CDR3aa: CASSEGWDEQYF
v_gene: TRBV7-9
j_gene: TRBJ2-7
abundance: .

CDR3aa: CASSVGRTSRYGQYF
v_gene: TRBV9
j_gene: TRBJ2-7
abundance: .

CDR3aa: CAISGTGGQETQYF
v_gene: TRBV10-3
j_gene: TRBJ2-5
abundance: .

CDR3aa: CASSSGLAGAEQYF
v_gene: TRBV7-2
j_gene: TRBJ2-7
abundance: once

CDR3aa: CASSLEGTGWNEQYF
v_gene: TRBV5-1
j_gene: TRBJ2-7
abundance: .

CDR3aa: CASSLQGAEKLFF
v_gene: TRBV7-9
j_gene: TRBJ1-4
abundance: .

CDR3aa: CASSLAYETQYF
v_gene: TRBV7-2
j_gene: TRBJ2-5
abundance: .

CDR3aa: CASSVGTSGGTDTQYF
v_gene: TRBV28
j_gene: TRBJ2-3
abundance: once

CDR3aa: CASSLGDFGANVLTF
v_gene: TRBV11-2
j_gene: TRBJ2-6
abundance: .

CDR3aa: CASGFSLRGDIQYF
v_gene: TRBV12-5
j_gene: TRBJ2-4
abundance: .

CDR3aa: CASSLARSFRDRGENIQYF
v_gene: TRBV7-9
j_gene: TRBJ2-4
abundance: .

CDR3aa: CASTALGPSYEQYF
v_gene: TRBV28
j_gene: TRBJ2-7
abundance: .

CDR3aa: CASSPQTATVETQYF
v_gene: TRBV7-2
j_gene: TRBJ2-5
abundance: .

CDR3aa: CASSSGQGLETQYF
v_gene: TRBV27
j_gene: TRBJ2-5
abundance: .

CDR3aa: CASRTGVGNQPQHF
v_gene: TRBV27
j_gene: TRBJ1-5
abundance: .

CDR3aa: CASSPDRSYGYTF
v_gene: TRBV10-1
j_gene: TRBJ1-2
abundance: .

CDR3aa: CASRRGTGNTIYF
v_gene: TRBV27
j_gene: TRBJ1-3
abundance: .

CDR3aa: CASSQGNNEKLFF
v_gene: TRBV28
j_gene: TRBJ1-4
abundance: .

CDR3aa: CASSPGQGWNGELFF
v_gene: TRBV7-2
j_gene: TRBJ2-2
abundance: .

CDR3aa: CAIKGDSSQPQHF
v_gene: TRBV10-3
j_gene: TRBJ1-5
abundance: .

CDR3aa: CASSPGTSLQGTQYF
v_gene: TRBV6-6
j_gene: TRBJ2-5
abundance: .

CDR3aa: CAISVPGQGASGANVLTF
v_gene: TRBV10-3
j_gene: TRBJ2-6
abundance: once

CDR3aa: CASSILGAIGGELFF
v_gene: TRBV19
j_gene: TRBJ2-2
abundance: .

CDR3aa: CASSQPGQPYTGELFF
v_gene: TRBV4-1
j_gene: TRBJ2-2
abundance: .

CDR3aa: CASSLVRGDTEAFF
v_gene: TRBV7-2
j_gene: TRBJ1-1
abundance: .

CDR3aa: CASRRASTDTQYF
v_gene: TRBV27
j_gene: TRBJ2-3
abundance: .

CDR3aa: CASRETGTYEQYF
v_gene: TRBV6-5
j_gene: TRBJ2-7
abundance: .

CDR3aa: CASSLLGEETQYF
v_gene: TRBV5-1
j_gene: TRBJ2-5
abundance: .

CDR3aa: CASSARAVALNTEAFF
v_gene: TRBV7-2
j_gene: TRBJ1-1
abundance: .